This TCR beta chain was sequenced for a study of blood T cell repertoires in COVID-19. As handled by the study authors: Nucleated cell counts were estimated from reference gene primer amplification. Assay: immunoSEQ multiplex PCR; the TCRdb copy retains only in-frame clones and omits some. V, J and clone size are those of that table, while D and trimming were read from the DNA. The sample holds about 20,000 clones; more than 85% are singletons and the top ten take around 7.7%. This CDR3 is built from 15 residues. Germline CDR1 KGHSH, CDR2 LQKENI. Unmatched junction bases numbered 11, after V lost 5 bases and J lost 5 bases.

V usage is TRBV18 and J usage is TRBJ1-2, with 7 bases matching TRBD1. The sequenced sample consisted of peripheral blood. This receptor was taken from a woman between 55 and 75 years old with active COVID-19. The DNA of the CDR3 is TGTGCCAGCTCATCTGCTGACAGGGCGGATTATGGCTACACCTTC. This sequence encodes CASSSADRADYGYTF.